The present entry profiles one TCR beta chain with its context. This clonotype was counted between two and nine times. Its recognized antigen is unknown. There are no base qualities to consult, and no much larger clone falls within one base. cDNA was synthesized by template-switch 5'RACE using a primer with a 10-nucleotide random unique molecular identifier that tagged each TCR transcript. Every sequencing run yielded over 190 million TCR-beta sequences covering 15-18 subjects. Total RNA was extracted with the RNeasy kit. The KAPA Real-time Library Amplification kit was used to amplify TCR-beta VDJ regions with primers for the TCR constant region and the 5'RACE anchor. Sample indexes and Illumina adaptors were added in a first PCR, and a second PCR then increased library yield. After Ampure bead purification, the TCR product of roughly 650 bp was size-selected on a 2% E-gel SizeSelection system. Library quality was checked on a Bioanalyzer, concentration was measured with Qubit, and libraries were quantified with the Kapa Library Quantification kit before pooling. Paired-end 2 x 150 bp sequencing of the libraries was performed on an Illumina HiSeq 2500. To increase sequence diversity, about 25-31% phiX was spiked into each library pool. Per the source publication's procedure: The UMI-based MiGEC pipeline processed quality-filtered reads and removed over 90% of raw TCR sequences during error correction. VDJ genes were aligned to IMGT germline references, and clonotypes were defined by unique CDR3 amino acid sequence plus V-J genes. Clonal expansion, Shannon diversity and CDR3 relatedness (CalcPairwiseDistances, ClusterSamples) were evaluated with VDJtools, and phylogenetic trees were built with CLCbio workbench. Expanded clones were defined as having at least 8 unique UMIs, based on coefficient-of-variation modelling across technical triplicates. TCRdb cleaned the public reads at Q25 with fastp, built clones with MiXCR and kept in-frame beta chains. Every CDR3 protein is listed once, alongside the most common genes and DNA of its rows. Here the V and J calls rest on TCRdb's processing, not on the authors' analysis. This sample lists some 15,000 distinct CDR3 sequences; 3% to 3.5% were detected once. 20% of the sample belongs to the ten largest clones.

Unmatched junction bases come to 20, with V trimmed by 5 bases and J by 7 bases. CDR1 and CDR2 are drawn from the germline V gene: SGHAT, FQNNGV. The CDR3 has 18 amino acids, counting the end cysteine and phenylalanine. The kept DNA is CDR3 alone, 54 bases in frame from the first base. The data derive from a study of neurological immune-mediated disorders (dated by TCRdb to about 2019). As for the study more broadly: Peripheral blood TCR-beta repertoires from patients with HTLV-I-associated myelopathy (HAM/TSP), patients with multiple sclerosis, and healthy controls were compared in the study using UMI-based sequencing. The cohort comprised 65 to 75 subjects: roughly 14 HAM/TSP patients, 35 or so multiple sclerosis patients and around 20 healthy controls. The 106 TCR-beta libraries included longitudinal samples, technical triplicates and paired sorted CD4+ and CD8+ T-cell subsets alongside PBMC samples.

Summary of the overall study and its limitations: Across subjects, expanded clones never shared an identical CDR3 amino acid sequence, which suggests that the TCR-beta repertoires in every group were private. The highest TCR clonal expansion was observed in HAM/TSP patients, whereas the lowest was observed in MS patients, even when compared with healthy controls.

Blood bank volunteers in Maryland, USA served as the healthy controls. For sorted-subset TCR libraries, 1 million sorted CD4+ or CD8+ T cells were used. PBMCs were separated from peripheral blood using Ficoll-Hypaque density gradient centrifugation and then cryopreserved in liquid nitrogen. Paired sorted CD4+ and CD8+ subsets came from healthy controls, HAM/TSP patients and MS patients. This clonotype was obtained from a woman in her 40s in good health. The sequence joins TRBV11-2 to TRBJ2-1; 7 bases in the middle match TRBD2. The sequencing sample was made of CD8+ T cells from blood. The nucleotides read TGTGCCAGCAGCCAAGCGGGGACGGGAGGCACCATTTTTAATGAGCAGTTCTTC. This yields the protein CASSQAGTGGTIFNEQFF.